These 16 T cell receptor beta chains were sequenced from one sample in a study of T cells in Graves' hyperthyroidism and ophthalmopathy. TCR beta CDR3 sequences were amplified from RNA transcripts. First-round RT-PCR targeting the TCR CDR3 was performed with the HTBI primer set. TCRdb reprocessed the multiplex PCR reads with MiXCR, giving one entry per CDR3 protein. This sample has some 200,000 distinct CDR3 sequences, with around 17% found just once. The sequenced sample consisted of blood. Receptor source: a woman in her fifties or sixties with Graves' hyperthyroidism.

This clonotype was seen ten or more times. With a much larger clone just one base away, this may be a read error. CDR3 bases: TGTGCCAGCAGCATGGACAGAAACTATGGCTACACCTTC. Translating it yields CASSMDRNYGYTF. J is TRBJ1-2 and V is TRBV7-2; D possibly corresponds to TRBD1 (6 bases). The CDR3 sequence is 13 residues long. The germline V gene has CDR1 SGHTA and CDR2 FQGNSA. Between the trimmed V and J ends, which lost 5 bases and 2 bases, there was a span of 9 bases.

This clonotype was seen repeatedly, ten times or more. CDR3: CASRPSGLNYGYTF. In nucleotides, the CDR3 is TGTGCCAGCAGACCTTCGGGACTGAACTATGGCTACACCTTC. V gene TRBV6-1 combines with J gene TRBJ1-2, with D tentatively TRBD1 (5 bases). The ends were cut back, 6 bases at V and 2 bases at J, with 13 bases in the middle. The CDR3 loop spans 14 amino acids. Germline V CDR1 and CDR2: MNHNS, SASEGT.

The CDR3 DNA sequence: TGTGCCAGCAGCCAAGGAAGAACAGGGAGAACCGGGGAGCTGTTTTTT. Amino acid sequence: CASSQGRTGRTGELFF. The chain is built from TRBV6-1 and TRBJ2-2, with D tentatively TRBD1 (6 bases). The CDR3 has 16 amino acids. Germline CDR1 and CDR2: MNHNS and SASEGT. V was shortened by 6 bases and J by 5 bases, with 19 bases between the two germline ends.

This clonotype was seen at least ten times. The chain has TRBV11-2 and TRBJ1-2; D perhaps matches TRBD1 (5 bases). CDR3 length: 12 residues. Trimming stripped 1 base from V and 7 bases from J, with 7 bases between. Germline-derived CDR1 and CDR2 are SGHAT and FQNNGV. The CDR3 spells CASSLAGSGYTF. In nucleotides, the CDR3 is TGTGCCAGCAGCTTAGCAGGGAGTGGCTACACCTTC.

This clonotype was seen at least ten times. The chain carries TRBV19 and TRBJ1-1; 10 bases agree with TRBD1. Germline CDR1 LNHDA, CDR2 SQIVND (reference sequence). CDR3 size: 14 residues. With V trimmed by 6 bases and J by 7 bases, 8 bases remained unmatched. Here the CDR3 reads CASSRDRGQDEAFF. CDR3 bases: TGTGCCAGTAGCCGCGACAGGGGGCAGGATGAAGCTTTCTTT. The complete variable domain, with remaining parts taken from reference TRBV19 and TRBJ1-1, reads DGGITQSPKYLFRKEGQNVTLSCEQNLNHDAMYWYRQDPGQGLRLIYYSQIVNDFQKGDIAEGYSVSREKKESFPLTVTSAQKNPTAFYLCASSRDRGQDEAFFGQGTRLTVV.

This clonotype appeared many times. The chain joins TRBV15 to TRBJ2-2; 7 bases agree with TRBD1. There are 15 residues in the CDR3. V lost 0 bases and J lost 5; bases outside the gene matches: 3. Germline V gives CDR1 LNHNV, CDR2 YYDKDF (reference sequence). CDR3 nucleotides: TGTGCCACCAGCAGAGAAACAGGGGAGACCGGGGAGCTGTTTTTT. Translation gives CATSRETGETGELFF.

On this clonotype: One junction end does not reproduce the germline sequence, and a read error may be involved. Here the CDR3 DNA reads TGTGCCAGCAGTTTAGCGCTTGGGGTGGCAACTAATGGAAAACTGTTTTTT. As protein: CASSLALGVATNGKLFF. This chain uses TRBV12-3 or TRBV12-4 with TRBJ1-4; no clear D gene. The CDR3 has 17 residues.

This clonotype was seen repeatedly, ten times or more. The rearrangement links TRBV7-2 to TRBJ1-6; D gene unclear. CDR1 is SGHTA and CDR2 is FQGNSA in the germline V gene. V was cut by 2 bases and J by 8 bases, with 4 bases left in between. This CDR3 spans 12 amino acids. For the CDR3, the DNA is TGTGCCAGCAGCTTAAGGGATTCACCCCTCCACTTT. Protein sequence: CASSLRDSPLHF.

This chain connects TRBV5-5 to TRBJ1-1, with 7 nucleotides matching TRBD1. Looked up from germline, CDR1 is SGHKS and CDR2 is YYEKEE (reference sequence). Trimming at V came to 2 bases and at J to 4 bases, leaving 8 bases not matched to a gene. The CDR3 runs to 15 residues. CDR3 sequence reads: CASSLQGTDSTEAFF. Here the CDR3 DNA reads TGTGCCAGCAGCTTACAGGGGACGGATTCCACTGAAGCTTTCTTT. Full variable domain (rest looked up from reference TRBV5-5 and TRBJ1-1): DAGVTQSPTHLIKTRGQQVTLRCSPISGHKSVSWYQQVLGQGPQFIFQYYEKEERGRGNFPDRFSARQFPNYSSELNVNALLLGDSALYLCASSLQGTDSTEAFFGQGTRLTVV.

In the case of this clonotype: At one end the junction does not follow the germline gene, possibly because of a read error. This chain connects TRBV5-6 to TRBJ2-4; 7 positions match TRBD1. The CDR3 contains 15 residues. Per the germline V gene, CDR1 is SGHDT and CDR2 is YYEEEE. The DNA for the CDR3 is TGCGCCAGCAGCTTGGTGACAGGGTCGGCAAACATTCAGTACTTC. Protein product: CASSLVTGSANIQYF.

At least ten counts were recorded for this clonotype. This chain connects TRBV6-1 to TRBJ1-2, with D tentatively TRBD1 (5 bases). The V end lost 6 bases, the J end lost 8 bases, and 22 bases lay between the germline ends. The CDR3 length is 15 residues. Germline V gene lookup returns CDR1 MNHNS and CDR2 SASEGT. CDR3 protein: CASRSRGIGISGYTF. The CDR3 DNA reads as TGTGCCAGCAGATCAAGGGGAATCGGTATCAGCGGCTACACCTTC.

This clonotype was picked up many times. The chain employs TRBV6-5 and TRBJ2-7; tentatively, D is TRBD2 (5 bases). There are 15 residues in the CDR3. Trimming left V 0 bases short and J 2 bases short, with 11 bases between. The germline CDR1 and CDR2 sequences are MNHEY and SVGAGI. This CDR3 is CASSYSSLATYEQYF. The CDR3 DNA reads as TGTGCCAGCAGTTACTCGTCCCTAGCTACCTACGAGCAGTACTTC.

The gene calls are TRBV12-3 or TRBV12-4 and TRBJ2-7; a weak D match, TRBD1 (6 bases). The CDR3 is 12 residues long. Trimming shortened V by 10 bases and J by 3 bases, and 13 bases separated the two germline ends. CDR3 sequence reads: CATRGGFYEQYF. CDR3 DNA sequence: TGTGCCACCCGAGGGGGATTCTACGAGCAGTACTTC.

This clonotype was detected a few times. A read error is possible here, since a much larger clone lies one base away. V is TRBV12-3 or TRBV12-4 and J is TRBJ1-5; D is perhaps TRBD1 (5 bases). The CDR3 is 15 amino acids. Trimming took 3 bases from V and 4 from J, leaving 13 bases between them. This CDR3 reads CASSFGVGPNQPQHF. CDR3 nucleotides: TGTGCCAGCAGTTTTGGGGTGGGGCCGAATCAGCCCCAGCATTTT.

The chain employs TRBV5-5 and TRBJ2-7; no reliable D call. Per the germline V gene, CDR1 is SGHKS and CDR2 is YYEKEE (reference sequence). This CDR3 contains 15 residues. The ends were cut back, 0 bases at V and 3 bases at J, with 13 bases in the middle. CDR3 sequence reads: CASSLVGPPNYEQYF. In DNA form, the CDR3 reads TGTGCCAGCAGCTTGGTGGGCCCTCCCAACTACGAGCAGTACTTC.

The chain couples TRBV2 to TRBJ2-3, with 10 bases aligning to TRBD2. Germline CDR1 is SNHLY and CDR2 is FYNNEI. This CDR3 contains 16 residues. Losses at the gene ends were 5 bases for V and 3 bases for J; bases not matched to a gene: 8. The DNA for the CDR3 is TGTGCCAGCAGTCGTCCCGGGACTAGCGCTACAGATACGCAGTATTTT. This sequence encodes CASSRPGTSATDTQYF.